This section outlines one T cell receptor (beta chain) sequence together with its context. Libraries were prepared by immunoSEQ multiplex PCR; TCRdb keeps only in-frame clonotypes and omits some of them. The profile shows about 190,000 clones, 83% of them singletons. The data are from a study of blood T cell repertoires in COVID-19. For the study at large: Samples taken during acute and convalescent COVID-19 were collected in the United States, Italy and Spain. PBMCs, B-cell-depleted T cells, or T cells were the source of the cDNA or gDNA that made up the material.

This CDR3 has 15 amino acids. Trimming stripped 4 bases from V and 1 base from J, with 13 bases between. Germline V CDR1 and CDR2: MNHEY, SVGAGI. The rearrangement joins TRBV6-5 to TRBJ1-1; D not resolved. The sequence came from a woman in her thirties or forties with acute or convalescent COVID-19. Sequencing input: peripheral blood. The CDR3 sequence: CASSFGVLGNTEAFF. Here the CDR3 DNA reads TGTGCCAGCAGTTTCGGTGTTCTAGGGAACACTGAAGCTTTCTTT.